This entry lists 26 T cell receptor beta chains sequenced from one sample in a study of shared clonotypes between healthy human individuals. Sequenced by immunoSEQ multiplex PCR; TCRdb stores in-frame clones only, minus some. Here the sample spans approximately 2,000,000 clones, 85% to 95% being singletons. What was sequenced was naive CD4+ T cells from PBMCs. Specified subset: CD45RA+ positively selected. Receptors were obtained from a man between 18 and 35 years old in good health. Some clones in this sample may be carry-over from other donors' samples.

The chain carries TRBV7-9 and TRBJ1-5; 8 positions agree with TRBD1. V lost 3 bases and J lost 4; bases outside the gene matches: 5. Germline assignment: CDR1 SEHNR and CDR2 FQNEAQ (reference sequence). The CDR3 runs to 15 residues. The CDR3 DNA reads TGTGCCAGCAGCTTGTCCGACAGGGGAAATCAGCCCCAGCATTTT. Translated, it gives CASSLSDRGNQPQHF.

This rearrangement joins TRBV28 to TRBJ1-5; TRBD1 matches at 7 bases. The trim removed 5 bases at V and 0 bases at J, leaving 10 bases unmatched. The germline gives CDR1 MDHEN, CDR2 SYDVKM. The CDR3 sequence is 17 residues long. CDR3 DNA: TGTGCCAGCAGTACCCCCCTCGGGACAGTTAGCAATCAGCCCCAGCATTTT. The encoded protein is CASSTPLGTVSNQPQHF.

The count of this clone is one. The genes are TRBV30 and TRBJ2-6; D is unresolved. The V end was cut by 2 bases, the J end by 0 bases, with 8 bases between. The CDR3 covers 15 residues. Germline CDR1 is GTSNPN and CDR2 is SVGIG (reference sequence). Written as DNA, the CDR3 is TGTGCCTGGAGTTGGGAAAGCTCTGGGGCCAACGTCCTGACTTTC. This translates into CAWSWESSGANVLTF.

This chain links TRBV5-1 with TRBJ2-1; D is perhaps TRBD2 (6 bases). Trimming removed 4 bases from V and 4 bases from J, with 18 bases in between. The CDR3 is 16 residues long. Germline CDR1 SGHRS, CDR2 YFSETQ. The chain's CDR3 is CASSGGDWTSYNEQFF. Written as DNA, the CDR3 is TGCGCCAGCAGCGGTGGGGACTGGACTTCATACAATGAGCAGTTCTTC.

DNA for the CDR3: TGCGCCAGCTCGGGGTTTCAGAACACCGGGGAGCTGTTTTTT. This encodes CASSGFQNTGELFF. The chain uses TRBV5-1 and TRBJ2-2, with D possibly TRBD2 on 5 matching bases. The CDR3 extends over 14 amino acids. V shed 7 bases and J shed 1 base, with 11 bases lying between them. Germline assignment: CDR1 SGHRS and CDR2 YFSETQ.

The chain joins TRBV14 to TRBJ2-1; D may be TRBD1 (5 bases). Germline CDR1 reads SGHDN; CDR2 reads FVKESK. V lost 3 bases and J lost 3, with 18 bases in between. The CDR3 runs to 17 residues. This CDR3 is CASSQLPLRQFYNEQFF. CDR3 nucleotide sequence: TGTGCCAGCAGCCAGCTTCCCCTTCGACAGTTCTACAATGAGCAGTTCTTC.

This clone has a single count. This chain links TRBV18 with TRBJ2-7, with TRBD1 matching over 11 bases. The J segment lost 5 bases and the V segment lost 6 bases, leaving 6 bases of the junction unmatched. CDR1 KGHSH and CDR2 LQKENI come from the germline V gene. The CDR3 has 14 residues. The CDR3 reads CASSYGTGGNEQYF. CDR3 bases: TGTGCCAGCTCTTACGGGACAGGGGGAAACGAGCAGTACTTC. The complete variable domain, with remaining parts taken from reference TRBV18 and TRBJ2-7, reads NAGVMQNPRHLVRRRGQEARLRCSPMKGHSHVYWYRQLPEEGLKFMVYLQKENIIDESGMPKERFSAEFPKEGPSILRIQQVVRGDSAAYFCASSYGTGGNEQYFGPGTRLTVT.

The CDR3 DNA is TGTGCCAGCAGTTTATGGGCTAGCGCTCGGGCAGATACGCAGTATTTT. As protein: CASSLWASARADTQYF. The V and J genes are TRBV28 and TRBJ2-3, with D possibly being TRBD2 (6 bases). The V end lost 0 bases, the J end lost 4 bases, and 14 bases lay between the germline ends. Germline V gene sequence: CDR1 MDHEN, CDR2 SYDVKM. This CDR3 contains 16 residues.

The chain has TRBV28 and TRBJ2-1, with 16 bases identical to TRBD2. The CDR3 spans 19 residues. The germline CDR1 and CDR2 sequences are MDHEN and SYDVKM. V lost 5 bases, J lost 10 bases, and 17 bases stayed unmatched. The CDR3 region is CASSIGTSGRALIRREQFF. The DNA for the CDR3 is TGTGCCAGCAGTATTGGGACTAGCGGGAGGGCTTTAATAAGGAGGGAGCAGTTCTTC.

The genes are TRBV2 and TRBJ1-1; 9 positions agree with TRBD1. The germline CDR1 and CDR2 sequences are SNHLY and FYNNEI. This CDR3 comprises 13 residues. With 11 bases clipped from V and 4 bases from J, the junction kept 8 bases outside the gene matches. CDR3 bases: TGTGCCTCACAGGGGGCAGTGGGCACTGAAGCTTTCTTT. As protein: CASQGAVGTEAFF. Supplemented by reference TRBV2 and TRBJ1-1, the full variable domain reads EPEVTQTPSHQVTQMGQEVILRCVPISNHLYFYWYRQILGQKVEFLVSFYNNEISEKSEIFDDQFSVERPDGSNFTLKIRSTKLEDSAMYFCASQGAVGTEAFFGQGTRLTVV.

The V call is TRBV5-1, the J call TRBJ1-1; tentatively, D is TRBD1 (5 bases). Germline-derived CDR1 and CDR2 are SGHRS and YFSETQ. The CDR3 has 14 amino acids. Trimming left V 4 bases short and J 4 bases short, with 14 bases between. The CDR3 DNA follows: TGCGCCAGCAGCCAAGGGGATGCTCGCACTGAAGCTTTCTTT. Residues: CASSQGDARTEAFF. The variable domain in full, with the rest retrieved from reference TRBV5-1 and TRBJ1-1, is KAGVTQTPRYLIKTRGQQVTLSCSPISGHRSVSWYQQTPGQGLQFLFEYFSETQRNKGNFPGRFSGRQFSNSRSEMNVSTLELGDSALYLCASSQGDARTEAFFGQGTRLTVV.

DNA of the CDR3: TGTGCCAGCAGCTTAACAGGGACTCGAGAGACCCAGTACTTC. As protein: CASSLTGTRETQYF. V is TRBV7-3 and J is TRBJ2-5; D may be TRBD2 (6 bases). The germline gives CDR1 SGHTA, CDR2 FQGTGA. Trimming stripped 0 bases from V and 4 bases from J, with 9 bases between. The CDR3 totals 14 residues.

The V and J genes are TRBV28 and TRBJ2-3; tentatively, D is TRBD1 (6 bases). The germline V gene encodes CDR1 MDHEN and CDR2 SYDVKM. The CDR3 is 16 amino acids. V was cut by 7 bases and J by 1 base, with 18 bases left in between. CDR3 nucleotide sequence: TGTGCCAGCACCCCCCTGGGGGCCCGTGGCACAGATACGCAGTATTTT. This translates into CASTPLGARGTDTQYF. Filled out from reference TRBV28 and TRBJ2-3, the complete variable domain reads DVKVTQSSRYLVKRTGEKVFLECVQDMDHENMFWYRQDPGLGLRLIYFSYDVKMKEKGDIPEGYSVSREKKERFSLILESASTNQTSMYLCASTPLGARGTDTQYFGPGTRLTVL.

V is TRBV5-1 and J is TRBJ1-2; maybe TRBD1 (6 bases). The germline V gene has CDR1 SGHRS and CDR2 YFSETQ. The CDR3 runs to 15 residues. V was cut by 1 base and J by 7 bases, with 17 bases left in between. This CDR3 reads CASSLTGTGNSGYTF. The CDR3 coding sequence is TGCGCCAGCAGCTTGACAGGGACGGGTAATAGTGGCTACACCTTC.

This rearrangement joins TRBV5-4 to TRBJ2-3; 7 bases are a match to TRBD2. The germline V gene encodes CDR1 SGHNT and CDR2 YYREEE (reference sequence). The CDR3 loop spans 16 amino acids. Losses at the gene ends were 6 bases for V and 4 bases for J; bases not matched to a gene: 14. The DNA of the CDR3 is TGTGCCAGCATCCCGGGGGGTCCCCGCGGCCCAGATACGCAGTATTTT. Its translation: CASIPGGPRGPDTQYF.

About this clone: This same CDR3 is encoded by further DNA sequences in the sample. The chain recombines TRBV19 with TRBJ2-6, with D unclear. Germline CDR1 reads LNHDA; CDR2 reads SQIVND (reference sequence). CDR3 length equals 15 residues. Trimming cost V 6 bases and J 0 bases, with 9 bases left between them. The CDR3 coding sequence is TGTGCCAGTAGGGATCGTTCCTCTGGGGCCAACGTCCTGACTTTC. It codes for CASRDRSSGANVLTF.

CDR3 region: CASSRRIDQPQHF. CDR3 nucleotides: TGTGCCAGCAGCCGTCGAATAGATCAGCCCCAGCATTTT. The gene calls are TRBV14 and TRBJ1-5; D is unresolved. Trimming removed 4 bases from V and 5 bases from J, with 9 bases in between. CDR3 size: 13 residues. Germline V lookup: CDR1 SGHDN, CDR2 FVKESK.

The gene calls are TRBV18 and TRBJ1-1; tentative D call: TRBD1 (6 bases). Trimming cost V 4 bases and J 7 bases, with 16 bases left between them. Germline CDR1 KGHSH, CDR2 LQKENI. This CDR3 contains 14 residues. The CDR3 DNA is TGTGCCAGCTCACTTTCCCAGGGGAAGGTTGAAGCTTTCTTT. It codes for CASSLSQGKVEAFF.

The chain is built from TRBV27 and TRBJ2-4; possibly TRBD1 or TRBD2 for D (7 bases each). Trimming took off 3 bases at V and 0 bases at J, with 15 bases between the two ends. Looked up from germline, CDR1 is MNHEY and CDR2 is SMNVEV (reference sequence). The CDR3 totals 17 residues. This chain's CDR3 is CASSLIGEGAAKNIQYF. The CDR3 DNA is TGTGCCAGCAGTTTGATCGGGGAGGGGGCAGCCAAAAACATTCAGTACTTC.

The chain has TRBV7-9 and TRBJ1-6; perhaps TRBD1 as D (5 bases). The CDR3 sequence is 17 residues long. Per the germline V gene, CDR1 is SEHNR and CDR2 is FQNEAQ (reference sequence). V gave up 3 bases and J gave up 6 bases, with 18 bases separating them. CDR3 nucleotide sequence: TGTGCCAGCAGCTTCCCTCGGAGGGGCAACCTTAATTCACCCCTCCACTTT. Translated, it gives CASSFPRRGNLNSPLHF.

The rearrangement uses TRBV28 and TRBJ1-2; D possibly corresponds to TRBD1 (6 bases). CDR1 and CDR2 (germline): MDHEN, SYDVKM. The CDR3 runs 14 residues. Trimming pared 5 bases from V and 6 bases from J, leaving 16 bases between. The CDR3 DNA follows: TGTGCCAGCAGTACCCCGGGGGCGCGCCATGGCTACACCTTC. Translated, it gives CASSTPGARHGYTF.

This clone was detected a few times. This chain joins TRBV19 and TRBJ1-1, with a possible D match to TRBD1 (6 bases). Trimming shortened V by 3 bases and J by 0 bases, and 11 bases separated the two germline ends. The germline V gene encodes CDR1 LNHDA and CDR2 SQIVND (reference sequence). The length of the CDR3 is 15 residues. The CDR3 DNA sequence: TGTGCCAGTAGTATTATTGGGGGGCTGAACACTGAAGCTTTCTTT. Its protein product is CASSIIGGLNTEAFF.

This clone showed up just a few times. The V gene is TRBV9, the J gene TRBJ1-1; D is unresolved. The CDR3 has 15 amino acids. Trimming took off 4 bases at V and 0 bases at J, with 13 bases between the two ends. Germline V CDR1 and CDR2: SGDLS, YYNGEE. CDR3 sequence reads: CASSPRGRLNTEAFF. The DNA for the CDR3 is TGTGCCAGCAGCCCAAGAGGCAGACTGAACACTGAAGCTTTCTTT.

Note on this clone: The same CDR3 arises from other DNA sequences in this sample as well. This chain connects TRBV28 to TRBJ2-2, with 7 bases aligning to TRBD1. Germline V gives CDR1 MDHEN, CDR2 SYDVKM. The V gene end was trimmed by 7 bases and the J gene end by 2 bases; junction bases not matched to a gene: 7. This CDR3 contains 15 residues. As DNA, the CDR3 is TGTGCCAGCATCCTGAGACAGGGTAACACCGGGGAGCTGTTTTTT. This sequence encodes CASILRQGNTGELFF.

On this clone itself: This specimen includes other DNA sequences encoding the same CDR3. The rearrangement uses TRBV7-3 and TRBJ2-5; no definite D call. Germline CDR1 and CDR2: SGHTA and FQGTGA. The CDR3 is 13 residues long. V was cut by 2 bases and J by 2 bases, with 6 bases left in between. CDR3 coding DNA: TGTGCCAGCAGCTTATCGGTTCAAGAGACCCAGTACTTC. It specifies CASSLSVQETQYF.

The chain combines TRBV28 with TRBJ2-7, with D uncertain. The germline V gene encodes CDR1 MDHEN and CDR2 SYDVKM. Trimming pared 7 bases from V and 5 bases from J, leaving 9 bases between. This CDR3 has 11 amino acids. The CDR3 here is CASTLTDEQYF. CDR3 nucleotide sequence: TGTGCCAGCACCCTAACAGACGAGCAGTACTTC.